This T cell receptor beta chain was captured by sequencing in a study of T cell repertoires in cytomegalovirus infection. The study, taken as a whole, reports: HLA-C-restricted TCR beta clonotypes specific for CMV led the ex vivo response.

The V end lost 1 base, the J end lost 6 bases, and 9 bases lay between the germline ends. Germline assignment: CDR1 MNHNS and CDR2 SASEGT. The CDR3 is 13 residues long. In its sample, this clonotype was seen a few times. Its matching antigen is unknown. TCRdb independently ran MiXCR on the reads; one entry per CDR3 protein. The table includes about 460,000 distinct CDR3 sequences, around 11% detected once. The specimen was PBMCs. V usage is TRBV6-1 and J usage is TRBJ1-1, with D tentatively TRBD1 (5 bases). This receptor was identified in a human donor in good health (CMV status not recorded). Some clones in this sample may be carry-over from other donors' samples. The CDR3 region has the DNA TGTGCCAGCAGTGAAGGGGCCAGGGCTGAAGCTTTCTTT. This encodes CASSEGARAEAFF.